Following are 16 T cell receptor beta chains from one sample sequenced in a study of cytomegalovirus exposure and HLA in healthy donors. In the PCR, 60 Vbeta and 13 Jbeta primers were used. The protocol was immunoSEQ multiplex PCR, while the TCRdb copy is restricted to in-frame clones and leaves out a portion. The sample lists a few hundred thousand clones; 70% to 90% were seen once. The sample taken for sequencing was PBMCs. The origin of the receptors is a woman aged 55 to 70 in good health and CMV-seropositive.

This sequence joins TRBV10-2 and TRBJ1-1; 9 nucleotides agree with TRBD1. The CDR3 is 13 residues long. Germline V gene lookup returns CDR1 WSHSY and CDR2 SAAADI. The trim removed 10 bases at V and 4 bases at J, leaving 7 bases unmatched. The CDR3 loop reads CATEQGAGTEAFF. The DNA for the CDR3 is TGCGCCACCGAACAGGGGGCCGGCACTGAAGCTTTCTTT.

V gene TRBV19 combines with J gene TRBJ2-1; 8 bases match TRBD2. V dropped 4 bases and J dropped 0; count of bases not matched to a gene: 5. The CDR3 is 16 amino acids. CDR1 is LNHDA, CDR2 SQIVND, per germline (reference sequence). The chain's CDR3 is CASSKLAESSYNEQFF. DNA of the CDR3: TGTGCCAGTAGTAAACTAGCGGAAAGCTCCTACAATGAGCAGTTCTTC. The full variable domain, with the rest looked up from reference TRBV19 and TRBJ2-1, is DGGITQSPKYLFRKEGQNVTLSCEQNLNHDAMYWYRQDPGQGLRLIYYSQIVNDFQKGDIAEGYSVSREKKESFPLTVTSAQKNPTAFYLCASSKLAESSYNEQFFGPGTRLTVL.

This rearrangement joins TRBV5-1 to TRBJ2-1; a weak D match, TRBD2 (5 bases). Germline CDR1 and CDR2: SGHRS and YFSETQ. Between the trimmed V and J ends, which lost 5 bases and 2 bases, there was a span of 11 bases. The CDR3 is 14 residues long. The CDR3, as DNA: TGCGCCAGCAGATCCAGCGGAGCCTACAATGAGCAGTTCTTC. Translation gives CASRSSGAYNEQFF.

The chain employs TRBV19 and TRBJ1-5, with 8 bases identical to TRBD1. Germline V gene lookup returns CDR1 LNHDA and CDR2 SQIVND (reference sequence). V shed 4 bases, J shed 7 bases, and the junction held 6 bases outside the gene matches. The CDR3 is 14 residues long. CDR3 nucleotides: TGTGCCAGTAGTAGTACAGGGGGACGCCAGCCCCAGCATTTT. It codes for CASSSTGGRQPQHF.

The rearrangement uses TRBV4-1 and TRBJ2-7; 8 bases line up with TRBD2. The germline gives CDR1 MGHRA, CDR2 YSYEKL. J gave up 5 bases and V 1 base, and 10 bases lay outside the gene matches. This CDR3 region has 16 residues. In DNA form, the CDR3 reads TGCGCCAGCAGCCAAGCTATCGGGAGGGCCAGGAACGAGCAGTACTTC. Protein: CASSQAIGRARNEQYF.

This chain links TRBV9 with TRBJ1-2; possibly TRBD1 for D (6 bases). Deletions cut 3 bases from V and 8 bases from J, with 14 bases between. Looked up from germline, CDR1 is SGDLS and CDR2 is YYNGEE. The CDR3 totals 13 residues. The CDR3: CASSADRIGGYTF. The CDR3 DNA sequence: TGTGCCAGCAGCGCAGACAGGATAGGAGGCTACACCTTC.

V is TRBV28 and J is TRBJ1-1, with D possibly TRBD1 on 6 matching bases. The CDR3 is made up of 11 amino acids. Trimming cost V 5 bases and J 7 bases, with 8 bases left between them. Per germline, CDR1 MDHEN and CDR2 SYDVKM. The CDR3 region is CASSLGGEAFF. CDR3 nucleotide sequence: TGTGCCAGCAGTCTAGGGGGTGAAGCTTTCTTT.

The CDR3 here is CATSRGRSMNTEAFF. The CDR3 DNA sequence: TGTGCCACCAGCAGAGGCAGGTCCATGAACACTGAAGCTTTCTTT. The chain couples TRBV15 to TRBJ1-1; no reliable D call. Trimming removed 1 base at V and 0 bases at J, with 9 bases between. The CDR3 sequence is 15 residues long. Per the germline V gene, CDR1 is LNHNV and CDR2 is YYDKDF (reference sequence).

The chain joins TRBV28 to TRBJ1-3; maybe TRBD1 (6 bases). Germline assignment: CDR1 MDHEN and CDR2 SYDVKM. V lost 6 bases, J lost 0 bases, and 9 bases lay in between. The CDR3 covers 14 residues. This CDR3 reads CASRTGPSGNTIYF. The CDR3 bases are TGTGCCAGCAGGACAGGCCCCTCTGGAAACACCATATATTTT.

The gene calls are TRBV27 and TRBJ1-3; 7 bases are shared with TRBD1. Germline assignment: CDR1 MNHEY and CDR2 SMNVEV (reference sequence). Losses at the gene ends were 6 bases for V and 3 bases for J; bases not matched to a gene: 11. The length of the CDR3 is 16 residues. The CDR3 DNA sequence: TGTGCCAGCAGATCCTCGACAGGGAAGGATGGAAACACCATATATTTT. It codes for CASRSSTGKDGNTIYF.

The J gene is TRBJ1-5, the V gene TRBV6-6, with D unresolved. The CDR3 contains 14 residues. CDR1 MNHNY and CDR2 SVGAGI come from the germline V gene (reference sequence). Trimming cost V 5 bases and J 2 bases, with 10 bases left between them. The CDR3 protein is CASSPPGGNQPQHF. The CDR3 DNA reads TGTGCCAGCAGTCCACCAGGTGGCAATCAGCCCCAGCATTTT.

In this sample, this clone turned up a few times. This chain connects TRBV27 to TRBJ1-3; D unclear. The CDR3 totals 14 residues. Germline CDR1 MNHEY, CDR2 SMNVEV (reference sequence). Deletions cut 0 bases from V and 1 base from J, with 4 bases between. CDR3 amino acids: CASSLSPSGNTIYF. The DNA for the CDR3 is TGTGCCAGCAGTTTATCCCCTTCTGGAAACACCATATATTTT.

V usage is TRBV29-1 and J usage is TRBJ1-4, with TRBD1 as a possible D gene (5 bases). The CDR3 runs 12 residues. CDR1 SQVTM and CDR2 ANQGSEA come from the germline V gene. With 5 bases removed from V and 8 bases from J, the gap between germline ends came to 12 bases. The CDR3 DNA follows: TGCAGCGTTCGGGACGGAGGGGAAAAACTGTTTTTT. This codes for CSVRDGGEKLFF.

V is TRBV5-6 and J is TRBJ2-3; 12 bases map to TRBD2. The junction had 4 bases not matched to a gene; V was cut back by 1 base and J by 1 base. The CDR3 is 17 residues long. CDR1 SGHDT and CDR2 YYEEEE come from the germline V gene. The CDR3 nucleotides read TGTGCCAGCAGCTTGCGTCCTAGCGGGAGGGGCACAGATACGCAGTATTTT. Protein: CASSLRPSGRGTDTQYF.

The rearrangement joins TRBV7-9 to TRBJ2-2; 11 bases match TRBD1. J gave up 6 bases and V 8 bases, and 5 bases lay outside the gene matches. From germline, CDR1 is SEHNR and CDR2 FQNEAQ (reference sequence). The CDR3 covers 14 residues. CDR3 loop: CASPSGQGAGELFF. The DNA for the CDR3 is TGTGCCAGCCCATCGGGACAGGGGGCCGGGGAGCTGTTTTTT.

The CDR3 DNA follows: TGTGCCATCAGTGGGAGCAAGCGGGAGGTGTCTTACGAGCAGTACTTC. Its protein is CAISGSKREVSYEQYF. The J gene is TRBJ2-7, the V gene TRBV10-3, with 9 bases lining up with TRBD2. The V gene's germline CDR1 is ENHRY and CDR2 SYGVKD. Trimming took 4 bases from V and 4 from J; bases not matched to a gene: 11. The CDR3 contains 16 residues.